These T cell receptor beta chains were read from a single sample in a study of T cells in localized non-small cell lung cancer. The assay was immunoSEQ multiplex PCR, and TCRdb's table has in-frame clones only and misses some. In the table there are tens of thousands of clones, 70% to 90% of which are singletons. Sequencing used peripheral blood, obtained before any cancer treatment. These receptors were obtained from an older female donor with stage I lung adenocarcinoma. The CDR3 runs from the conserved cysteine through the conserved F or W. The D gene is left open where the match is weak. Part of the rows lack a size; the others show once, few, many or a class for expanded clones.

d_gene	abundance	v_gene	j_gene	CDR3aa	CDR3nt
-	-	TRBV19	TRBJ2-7	CASSRGTSHSEQYF	TGTGCCAGTAGCAGGGGGACTAGTCACTCCGAGCAGTACTTC
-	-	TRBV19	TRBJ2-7	CASSIIGSSSYEQYF	TGTGCCAGTAGTATAATTGGTTCTAGCTCCTACGAGCAGTACTTC
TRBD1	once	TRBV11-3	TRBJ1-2	CASSLLGGGLYGYTF	TGTGCCAGCAGCCTCCTAGGAGGGGGCCTATATGGCTACACCTTC
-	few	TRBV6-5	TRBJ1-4	CASSSVPVANEKLFF	TGTGCCAGCAGTTCCGTCCCTGTGGCTAATGAAAAACTGTTTTTT
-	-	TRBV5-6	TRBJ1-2	CASSPTSAFGYTF	TGTGCCAGCAGTCCGACCTCAGCTTTTGGCTACACCTTC
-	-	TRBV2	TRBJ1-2	CASISTGPNGYTF	TGTGCCAGCATCAGTACAGGGCCCAATGGCTACACCTTC
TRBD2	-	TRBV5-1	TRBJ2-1	CASSRESGPSGGFQFF	TGCGCCAGCAGCCGAGAGAGCGGTCCGAGCGGGGGGTTTCAGTTCTTC
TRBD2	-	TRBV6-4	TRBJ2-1	CASSEIGGSYNEQFF	TGTGCCAGCAGTGAGATCGGGGGGTCCTACAATGAGCAGTTCTTC
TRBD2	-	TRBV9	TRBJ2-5	CASSSRSGGETQYF	TGTGCCAGCAGCTCCCGCAGCGGGGGAGAGACCCAGTACTTC
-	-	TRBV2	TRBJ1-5	CASSMDQPQHF	TGTGCCAGCTCCATGGATCAGCCCCAGCATTTT
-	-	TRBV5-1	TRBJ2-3	CASSGGNRDTRTDTQYF	TGCGCCAGCAGCGGTGGAAACCGGGACACCCGCACAGATACGCAGTATTTT
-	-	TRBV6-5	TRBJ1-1	CASSPDRTMNTEAFF	TGTGCCAGCAGTCCTGACAGAACCATGAACACTGAAGCTTTCTTT
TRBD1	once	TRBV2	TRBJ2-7	CASSAGTGSEQYF	TGTGCCAGCAGTGCCGGGACAGGGAGCGAGCAGTACTTC
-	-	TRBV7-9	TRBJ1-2	CASSLTGRIDYGYTF	TGTGCCAGCAGCTTAACTGGTCGAATAGACTATGGCTACACCTTC
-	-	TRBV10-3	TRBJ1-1	CAISESAATQEAFF	TGTGCCATCAGTGAGTCGGCAGCGACACAAGAAGCTTTCTTT
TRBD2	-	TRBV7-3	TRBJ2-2	CASGLAANTGELFF	TGTGCCAGCGGACTAGCGGCGAACACCGGGGAGCTGTTTTTT
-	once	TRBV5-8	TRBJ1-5	CASSPGPHQPQHF	TGTGCCAGCAGCCCCGGACCTCATCAGCCCCAGCATTTT
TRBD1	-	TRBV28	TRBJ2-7	CASSSRTGVVYEQYF	TGTGCCAGCAGTTCACGGACAGGGGTGGTCTACGAGCAGTACTTC
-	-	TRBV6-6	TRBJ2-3	CASSLSTDTQYF	TGTGCCAGCAGTCTAAGCACAGATACGCAGTATTTT
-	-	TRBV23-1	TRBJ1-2	CDLGIRPHGYTF	TGCGATTTGGGGATACGTCCCCATGGCTACACCTTC
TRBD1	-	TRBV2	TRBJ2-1	CASHLQGASDEQFF	TGTGCCAGCCACCTCCAGGGGGCCTCGGATGAGCAGTTCTTC
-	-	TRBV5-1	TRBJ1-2	CASSVQGAINGYTF	TGCGCCAGCAGCGTACAGGGTGCGATAAATGGCTACACCTTC
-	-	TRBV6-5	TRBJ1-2	CASSYRGLTAGGYTF	TGTGCCAGCAGTTACAGGGGCCTCACGGCCGGCGGCTACACCTTC
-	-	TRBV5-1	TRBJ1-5	CASSFFPDQPQHF	TGCGCCAGCAGCTTTTTCCCCGATCAGCCCCAGCATTTT
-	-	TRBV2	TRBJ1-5	CASCSAWGSNQPQHF	TGTGCCAGCTGTTCCGCATGGGGAAGCAATCAGCCCCAGCATTTT
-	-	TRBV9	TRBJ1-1	CASSVAPGSRNTEAFF	TGTGCCAGCAGCGTAGCCCCGGGATCGAGGAACACTGAAGCTTTCTTT
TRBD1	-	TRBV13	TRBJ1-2	CASSLGMGQAVYGYTF	TGTGCCAGCAGCTTAGGTATGGGACAGGCGGTCTATGGCTACACCTTC
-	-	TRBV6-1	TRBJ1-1	CASSEIQGRNTEAFF	TGTGCCAGCAGTGAGATCCAAGGTAGGAACACTGAAGCTTTCTTT
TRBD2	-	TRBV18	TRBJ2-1	CASSPYAGDYNEQFF	TGTGCCAGCTCACCATATGCGGGGGACTACAATGAGCAGTTCTTC
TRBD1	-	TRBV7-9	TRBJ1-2	CASSLQGAYGYTF	TGTGCCAGCAGCCTACAGGGGGCCTATGGCTACACCTTC
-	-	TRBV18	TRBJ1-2	CASSSGLNYGYTF	TGTGCCAGCTCGTCCGGACTTAACTATGGCTACACCTTC
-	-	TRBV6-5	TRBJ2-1	CASSDGGGNEQFF	TGTGCCAGCAGTGATGGAGGGGGCAATGAGCAGTTCTTC
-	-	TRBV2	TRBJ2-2	CAALPGTSPNTGELFF	TGTGCCGCACTCCCCGGGACTTCGCCGAACACCGGGGAGCTGTTTTTT
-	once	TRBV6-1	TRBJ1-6	CASSEFSSNSPLHF	TGTGCCAGCAGTGAATTTTCCTCCAATTCACCCCTCCACTTT
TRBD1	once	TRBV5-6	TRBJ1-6	CASSGSGTGRSPLHF	TGTGCCAGCAGCGGGTCCGGGACAGGGCGTTCACCCCTCCACTTT
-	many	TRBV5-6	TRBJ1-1	CASRREGRNTEAFF	TGTGCCAGCAGGCGGGAGGGGCGGAACACTGAAGCTTTCTTT
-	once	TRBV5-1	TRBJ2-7	CASAEAEGILGQYF	TGCGCCAGCGCGGAGGCCGAGGGTATCTTGGGGCAGTACTTC
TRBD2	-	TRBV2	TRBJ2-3	CASSEARGGAGVSTDTQYF	TGTGCCAGCAGTGAAGCGAGGGGAGGAGCGGGGGTGTCCACAGATACGCAGTATTTT
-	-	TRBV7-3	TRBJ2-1	CASSLHWKGRTEYNEQFF	TGTGCCAGCAGCTTACATTGGAAGGGGCGGACCGAGTACAATGAGCAGTTCTTC
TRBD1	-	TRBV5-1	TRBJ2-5	CASSRGQGARETQYF	TGCGCCAGCAGCAGGGGACAGGGGGCGCGAGAGACCCAGTACTTC
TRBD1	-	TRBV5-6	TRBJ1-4	CASSLDRGEKLFF	TGTGCCAGCAGCTTGGACAGGGGTGAAAAACTGTTTTTT
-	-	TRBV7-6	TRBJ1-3	CASSLDSLTIYF	TGTGCCAGCAGCTTGGACAGCCTAACCATATATTTT
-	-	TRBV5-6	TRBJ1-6	CASSQTFGDSPLHF	TGTGCCAGCAGCCAGACGTTTGGTGATTCACCCCTCCACTTT
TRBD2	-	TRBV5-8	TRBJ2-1	CASSLAKTSGVGNEQFF	TGTGCCAGCAGCTTGGCCAAGACTAGCGGGGTTGGCAATGAGCAGTTCTTC
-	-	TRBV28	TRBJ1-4	CASHPAGREKNEKLFF	TGTGCCAGTCATCCGGCGGGAAGAGAAAAGAATGAAAAACTGTTTTTT
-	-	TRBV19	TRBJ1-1	CASSTPEGTRNTEAFF	TGTGCCAGTAGCACCCCAGAGGGCACAAGAAACACTGAAGCTTTCTTT
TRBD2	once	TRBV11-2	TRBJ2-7	CASSLDGLAGEQYF	TGTGCCAGCAGCTTAGATGGACTAGCGGGGGAGCAGTACTTC
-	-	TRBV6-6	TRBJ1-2	CASSSREDYGYTF	TGTGCCAGCAGCTCGAGGGAGGACTATGGCTACACCTTC
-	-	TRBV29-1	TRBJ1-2	CSVEDWGGASNGYTF	TGCAGCGTTGAAGATTGGGGGGGCGCTTCGAATGGCTACACCTTC
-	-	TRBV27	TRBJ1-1	CASSSQGRPAFF	TGTGCCAGCAGTTCACAGGGTCGGCCAGCTTTCTTT
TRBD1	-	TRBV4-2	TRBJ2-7	CASSQDYRGLGGEQYF	TGTGCCAGCAGCCAAGATTATAGGGGGCTTGGGGGCGAGCAGTACTTC
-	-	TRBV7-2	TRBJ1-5	CASSPQGPLYSNQPQHF	TGTGCCAGCAGCCCTCAAGGACCACTCTATAGCAATCAGCCCCAGCATTTT
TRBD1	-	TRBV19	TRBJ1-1	CATNPAGGARWVTEAFF	TGTGCCACTAACCCGGCAGGGGGCGCCCGATGGGTGACTGAAGCTTTCTTT
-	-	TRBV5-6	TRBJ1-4	CASSLMTGQGGEKLFF	TGTGCCAGCAGCTTGATGACAGGCCAAGGGGGTGAAAAACTGTTTTTT
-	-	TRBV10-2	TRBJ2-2	CASCLRAVTNTGELFF	TGCGCCAGCTGCTTGCGGGCAGTAACGAACACCGGGGAGCTGTTTTTT